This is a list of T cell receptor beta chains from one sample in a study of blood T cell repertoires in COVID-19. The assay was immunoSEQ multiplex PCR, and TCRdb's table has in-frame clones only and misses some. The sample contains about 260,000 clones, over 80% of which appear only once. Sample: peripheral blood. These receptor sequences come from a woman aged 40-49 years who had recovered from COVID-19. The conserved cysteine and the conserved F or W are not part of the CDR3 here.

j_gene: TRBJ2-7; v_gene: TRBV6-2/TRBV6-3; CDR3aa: ASSYHAGTSYEQY
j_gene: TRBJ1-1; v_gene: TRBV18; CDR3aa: ASSPGPGANTEAF
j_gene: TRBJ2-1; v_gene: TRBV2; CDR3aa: ASRSARTGVEQF
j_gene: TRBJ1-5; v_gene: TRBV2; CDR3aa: ASSEGQTSNQPQH
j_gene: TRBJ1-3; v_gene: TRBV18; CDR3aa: ASSPNTGMGNTIY
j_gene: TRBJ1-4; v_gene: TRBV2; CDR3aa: ASSRTGNEKLF
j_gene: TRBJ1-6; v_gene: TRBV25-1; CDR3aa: ASRRISGTGNNSPLH
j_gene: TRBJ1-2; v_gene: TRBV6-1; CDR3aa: ASSEGREYGYT
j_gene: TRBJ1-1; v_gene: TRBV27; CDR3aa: ASRGGQLEAF
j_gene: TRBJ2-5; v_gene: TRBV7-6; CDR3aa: ASSSAETQY
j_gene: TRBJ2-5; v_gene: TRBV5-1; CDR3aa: ASKLSGTGFLETQY
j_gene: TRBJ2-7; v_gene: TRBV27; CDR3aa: ASRPNLGFYEQY
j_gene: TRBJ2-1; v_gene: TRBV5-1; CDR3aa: ASSRVIAASNEQF
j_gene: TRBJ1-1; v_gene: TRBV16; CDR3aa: ASSSSTGVNTEAF
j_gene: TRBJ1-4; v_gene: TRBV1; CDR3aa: TSSLTGANEKLF
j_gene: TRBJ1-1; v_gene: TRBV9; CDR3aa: ASSAGQGASEAF
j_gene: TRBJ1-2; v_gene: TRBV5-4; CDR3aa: ASSLEQDRGYT
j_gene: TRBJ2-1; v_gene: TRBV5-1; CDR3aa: ASSLVQGVYNEQF
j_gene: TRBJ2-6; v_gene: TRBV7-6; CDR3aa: ASSLESGAGANVLT
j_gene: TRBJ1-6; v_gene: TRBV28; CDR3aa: ASSLQDRGGSPLH
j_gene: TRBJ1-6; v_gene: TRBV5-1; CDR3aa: ASSLGDRGGSPLH
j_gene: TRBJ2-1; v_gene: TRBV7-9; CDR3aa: ASRQGAGEQF
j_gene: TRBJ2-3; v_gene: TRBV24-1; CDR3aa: ATSEKRGATDTQY